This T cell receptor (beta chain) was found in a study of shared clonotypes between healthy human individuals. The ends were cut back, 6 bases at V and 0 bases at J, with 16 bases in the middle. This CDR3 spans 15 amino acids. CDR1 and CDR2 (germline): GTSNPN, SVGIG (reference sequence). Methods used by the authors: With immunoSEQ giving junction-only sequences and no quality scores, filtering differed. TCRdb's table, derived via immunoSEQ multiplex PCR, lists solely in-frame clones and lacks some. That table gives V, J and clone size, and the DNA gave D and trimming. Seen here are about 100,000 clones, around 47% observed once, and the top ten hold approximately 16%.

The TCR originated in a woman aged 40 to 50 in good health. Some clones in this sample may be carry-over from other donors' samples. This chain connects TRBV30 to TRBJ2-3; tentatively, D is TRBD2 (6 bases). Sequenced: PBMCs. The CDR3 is CACSPLAGSTDTQYF. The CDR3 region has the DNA TGTGCCTGCTCCCCTTTGGCGGGAAGCACAGATACGCAGTATTTT.